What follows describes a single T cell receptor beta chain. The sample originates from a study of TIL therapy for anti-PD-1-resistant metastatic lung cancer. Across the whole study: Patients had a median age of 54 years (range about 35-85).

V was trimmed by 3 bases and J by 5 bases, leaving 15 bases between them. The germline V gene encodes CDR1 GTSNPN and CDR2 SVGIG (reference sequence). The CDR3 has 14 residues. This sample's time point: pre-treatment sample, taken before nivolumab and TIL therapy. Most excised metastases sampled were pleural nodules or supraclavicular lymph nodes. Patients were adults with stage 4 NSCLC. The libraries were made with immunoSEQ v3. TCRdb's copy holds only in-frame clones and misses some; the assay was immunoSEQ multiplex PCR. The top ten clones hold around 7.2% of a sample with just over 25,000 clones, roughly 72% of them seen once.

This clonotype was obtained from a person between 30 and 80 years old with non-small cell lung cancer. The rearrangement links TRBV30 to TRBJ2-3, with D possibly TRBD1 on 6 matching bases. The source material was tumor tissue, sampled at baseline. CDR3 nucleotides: TGTGCCTGGAGAAGGGGGATGGGTAGAGATACGCAGTATTTT. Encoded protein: CAWRRGMGRDTQYF.